This T cell receptor (beta chain) was observed in a study of shared clonotypes between healthy human individuals. Terminally differentiated effector memory CD45RA+ cells were excluded from the naive CD8 cells, which were CD45RO-negative and positively selected for CCR7. TCRdb's copy holds only in-frame clones and misses some; the assay was immunoSEQ multiplex PCR. The sample yields a few million clones, about 94% seen once. Source material: naive CD8+ T cells from PBMCs. This TCR derives from a young man in good health. Some clones in this sample may be carry-over from other donors' samples.

CDR3 amino acids: CSVWKNNEQFF. The CDR3, as DNA: TGCAGCGTATGGAAAAACAATGAGCAGTTCTTC. This rearrangement joins TRBV29-1 to TRBJ2-1; no clear D. The CDR3 has 11 residues. The germline gives CDR1 SQVTM, CDR2 ANQGSEA. Trimming left V 6 bases short and J 5 bases short, with 8 bases between.